The clone carrying this T cell receptor beta chain has just a few counts. TCR beta CDR3 sequences were amplified from RNA transcripts. During a first-round RT-PCR of the TCR CDR3, the HTBI primer set was used. Via MiXCR, TCRdb re-called the multiplex PCR reads, giving one row per CDR3 protein. The sample contains over 450,000 distinct CDR3 sequences, approximately 17% of which appear only once. This specimen comes from a study of T cells in Graves' hyperthyroidism and ophthalmopathy. Germline-derived CDR1 and CDR2 are SGHVS and FNYEAQ. Trimming took 6 bases from V and 1 from J; bases not matched to a gene: 8. The CDR3 covers 16 residues.

The receptor was isolated from a woman aged 18-29 years with Graves' ophthalmopathy. V usage is TRBV7-6 and J usage is TRBJ1-1, with 10 nucleotides matching TRBD1. The sequenced sample consisted of blood. The DNA for the CDR3 is TGTGCCAGCAGTTCCGGGACAGGGGCTACGAACACTGAAGCTTTCTTT. As protein: CASSSGTGATNTEAFF.